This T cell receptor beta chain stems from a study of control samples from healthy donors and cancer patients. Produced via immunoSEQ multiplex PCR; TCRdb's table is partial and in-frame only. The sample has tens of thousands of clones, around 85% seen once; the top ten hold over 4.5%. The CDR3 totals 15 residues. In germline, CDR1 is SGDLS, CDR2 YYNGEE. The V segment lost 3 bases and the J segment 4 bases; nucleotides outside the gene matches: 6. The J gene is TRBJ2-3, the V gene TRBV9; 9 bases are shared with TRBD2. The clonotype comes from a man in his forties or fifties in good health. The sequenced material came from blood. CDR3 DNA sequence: TGTGCCAGCAGCGACAGCGGGAGGATCGCAGATACGCAGTATTTT. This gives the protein CASSDSGRIADTQYF.